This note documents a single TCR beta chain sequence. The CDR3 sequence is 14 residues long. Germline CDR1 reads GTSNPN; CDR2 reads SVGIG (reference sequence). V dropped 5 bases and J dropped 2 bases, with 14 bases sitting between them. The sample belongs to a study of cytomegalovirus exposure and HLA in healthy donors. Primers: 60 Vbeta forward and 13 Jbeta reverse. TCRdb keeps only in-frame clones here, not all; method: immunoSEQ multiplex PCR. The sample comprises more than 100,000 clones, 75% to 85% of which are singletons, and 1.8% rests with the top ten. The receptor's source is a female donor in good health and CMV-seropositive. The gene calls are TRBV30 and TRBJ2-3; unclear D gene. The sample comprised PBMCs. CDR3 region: CAWGASSVTDTQYF. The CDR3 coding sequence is TGTGCCTGGGGAGCCTCCTCCGTCACAGATACGCAGTATTTT. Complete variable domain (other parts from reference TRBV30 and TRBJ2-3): SQTIHQWPATLVQPVGSPLSLECTVEGTSNPNLYWYRQAAGRGLQLLFYSVGIGQISSEVPQNLSASRPQDRQFILSSKKLLLSDSGFYLCAWGASSVTDTQYFGPGTRLTVL.